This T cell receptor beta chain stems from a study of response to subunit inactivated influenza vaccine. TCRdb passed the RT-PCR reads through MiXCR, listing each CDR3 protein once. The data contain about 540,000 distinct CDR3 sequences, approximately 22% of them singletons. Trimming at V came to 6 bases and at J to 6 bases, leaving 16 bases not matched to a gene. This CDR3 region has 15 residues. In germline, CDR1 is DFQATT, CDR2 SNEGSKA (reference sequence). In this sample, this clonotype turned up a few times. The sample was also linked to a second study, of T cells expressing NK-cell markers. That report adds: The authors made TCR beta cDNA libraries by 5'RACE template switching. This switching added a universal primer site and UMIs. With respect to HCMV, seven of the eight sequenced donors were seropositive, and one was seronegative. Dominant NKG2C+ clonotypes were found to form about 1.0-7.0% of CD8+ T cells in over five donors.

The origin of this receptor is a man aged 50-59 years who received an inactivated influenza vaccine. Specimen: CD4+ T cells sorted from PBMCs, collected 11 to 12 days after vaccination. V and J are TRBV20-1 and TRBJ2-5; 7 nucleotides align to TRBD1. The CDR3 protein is CSAGRAAGRGQTQYF. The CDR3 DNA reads TGCAGTGCGGGCCGCGCGGCAGGAAGGGGGCAGACCCAGTACTTC.